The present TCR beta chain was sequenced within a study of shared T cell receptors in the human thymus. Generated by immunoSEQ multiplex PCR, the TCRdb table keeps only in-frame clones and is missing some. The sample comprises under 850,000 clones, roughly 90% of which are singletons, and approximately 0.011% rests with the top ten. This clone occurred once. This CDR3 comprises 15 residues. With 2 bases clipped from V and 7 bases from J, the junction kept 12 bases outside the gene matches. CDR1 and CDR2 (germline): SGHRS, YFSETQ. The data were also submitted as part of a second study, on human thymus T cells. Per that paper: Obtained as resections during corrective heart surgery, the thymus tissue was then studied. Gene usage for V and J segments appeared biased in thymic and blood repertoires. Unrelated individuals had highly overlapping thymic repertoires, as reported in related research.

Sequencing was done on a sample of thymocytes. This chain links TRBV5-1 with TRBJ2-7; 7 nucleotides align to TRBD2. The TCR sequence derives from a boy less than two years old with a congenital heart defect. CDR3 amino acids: CASSFRAEGRGEQYF. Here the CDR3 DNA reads TGCGCCAGCAGCTTTCGGGCCGAGGGGAGGGGAGAGCAGTACTTC.